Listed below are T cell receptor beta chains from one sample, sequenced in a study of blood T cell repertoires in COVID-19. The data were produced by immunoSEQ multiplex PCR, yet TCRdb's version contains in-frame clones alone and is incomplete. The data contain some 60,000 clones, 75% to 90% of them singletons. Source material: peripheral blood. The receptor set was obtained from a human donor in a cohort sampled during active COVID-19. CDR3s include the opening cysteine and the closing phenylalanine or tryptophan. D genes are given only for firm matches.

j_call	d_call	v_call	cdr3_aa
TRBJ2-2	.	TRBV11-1	CASSSRRVTGELFF
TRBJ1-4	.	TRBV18	CASSPRDILGGEKLFF
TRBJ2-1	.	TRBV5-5	CASSSSAEPIPYNEQFF
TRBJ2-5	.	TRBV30	CAWSAGKETQYF
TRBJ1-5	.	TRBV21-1	CASSRVGRDRKGVWPQHF
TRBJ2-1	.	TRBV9	CASSVNPLGDNEQFF
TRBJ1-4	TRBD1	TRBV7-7	CASSQGQGAGEKLFF
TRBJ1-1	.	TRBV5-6	CASSSRGRLAEAFF
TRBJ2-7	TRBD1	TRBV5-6	CASSWTGGDYEQYF
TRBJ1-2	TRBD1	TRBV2	CASSEYKAGQGKSGYTF
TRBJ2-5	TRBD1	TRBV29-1	CSVDWTGLQETQYF
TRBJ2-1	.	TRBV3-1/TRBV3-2	CASSPRRGAIRVFF
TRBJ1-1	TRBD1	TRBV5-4	CASSWDRGTEAFF
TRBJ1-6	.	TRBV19	CASASRARDNPLHF
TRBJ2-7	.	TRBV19	CASRAGYEQYF
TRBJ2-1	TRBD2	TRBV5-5	CASSLAGLAGSAEQFF
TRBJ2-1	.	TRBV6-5	CASSYLGYEQFF
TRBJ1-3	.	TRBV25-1	CASRSSGNTIYF
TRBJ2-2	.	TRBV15	CATSRDRNTGELFF
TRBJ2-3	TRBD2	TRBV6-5	CASSWGSGGKDTQYF
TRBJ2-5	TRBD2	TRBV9	CASSVGGTSYETQYF
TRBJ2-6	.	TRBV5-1	CASSFSAGLSSGANVLTF
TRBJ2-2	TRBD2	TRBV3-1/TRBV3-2	CASSRRGLAGGPFTGELFF
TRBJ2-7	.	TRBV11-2	CASSLGGLGRNEQYF
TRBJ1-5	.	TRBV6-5	CASRVYSLQPQHF
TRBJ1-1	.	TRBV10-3	CAISEGDRGSEAFF
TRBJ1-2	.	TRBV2	CASTGDSPYGYTF
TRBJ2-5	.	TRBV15	CATSRDRGFQETQYF
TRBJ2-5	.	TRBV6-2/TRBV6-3	CASSYTGGPQETQYF
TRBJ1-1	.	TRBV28	CASSLRRAEAFF
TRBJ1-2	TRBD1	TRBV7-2	CASSQDRGDYGYTF
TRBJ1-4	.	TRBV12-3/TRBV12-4	CASSPPGEKLFF
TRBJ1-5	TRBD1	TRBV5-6	CASSRGGQALYSNQPQHF
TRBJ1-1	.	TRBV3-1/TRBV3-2	CASSHSGGGGEAFF
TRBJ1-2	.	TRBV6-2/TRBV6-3	CASSSVGGATGYTF
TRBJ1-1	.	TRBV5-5	CASSLVRGVPEAFF
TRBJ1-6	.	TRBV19	CASSKGAGINSPLHF